Listed below are T cell receptor beta chains from one sample, sequenced in a study of blood T cell repertoires in COVID-19. Measured with immunoSEQ multiplex PCR; TCRdb has only the in-frame clones, and not every one. Among 30,000 to 45,000 clones listed, around 90% were seen once. The material sequenced was peripheral blood. Receptor source: a human donor in a cohort sampled during active COVID-19. CDR3s leave out the opening cysteine and the closing phenylalanine or tryptophan. Fields, in order: J gene, V gene, D gene, CDR3 protein. The D gene is left open where the match is weak.

TRBJ1-5,TRBV7-9,TRBD1,ASSSGTGGNQPQH
TRBJ1-3,TRBV5-4,NA,ASSLAGSGNTIY
TRBJ2-7,TRBV7-2,NA,ASLSTGHSYEQY
TRBJ1-1,TRBV19,NA,ASRQRAEAF
TRBJ2-1,TRBV15,TRBD2,ATSSGGDYPPNEQF
TRBJ2-1,TRBV28,TRBD1,ASSRGQSYYNEQF
TRBJ2-7,TRBV6-1,NA,ASSDQGEQY
TRBJ2-7,TRBV28,TRBD1,ASSSAGGSHEQY
TRBJ2-2,TRBV9,NA,ASSVETGGPTGELF
TRBJ1-2,TRBV18,NA,ASSPRVGGYT
TRBJ1-2,TRBV10-3,TRBD1,ATRDSSTHYGYT
TRBJ1-2,TRBV6-5,TRBD1,ASSYSGTAGYGYT
TRBJ1-4,TRBV27,NA,ASSSGTSIEKLF
TRBJ1-2,TRBV19,TRBD1,ASSSRTGSLEGYT
TRBJ2-7,TRBV18,TRBD2,ASSPQREAPYEQY
TRBJ2-7,TRBV9,NA,ASSVTEPAYEQY
TRBJ2-3,TRBV4-1,NA,ASSMARVTDTQY
TRBJ2-1,TRBV9,NA,ASSAVHSSYNEQF
TRBJ1-1,TRBV3-1/TRBV3-2,TRBD1,ASSLRTGNAITEAF
TRBJ2-1,TRBV19,TRBD2,ASSQPRPGGPRTEQF
TRBJ1-6,TRBV7-2,NA,ASSLVANSPLH
TRBJ2-1,TRBV19,TRBD2,ASSMRTSGGGNEQF
TRBJ2-7,TRBV19,TRBD2,ASTKREGDSEQY
TRBJ1-2,TRBV5-8,TRBD1,ASPTGVVGYT
TRBJ1-5,TRBV19,NA,ASSMTRGQPQH
TRBJ1-2,TRBV5-6,TRBD1,ASSLGQGVGYT
TRBJ2-3,TRBV5-5,TRBD1,ASSDRGTSDTQY
TRBJ1-2,TRBV9,NA,ASSSSWGDADGYT
TRBJ2-5,TRBV7-8,TRBD1,ASSSNTGVGETQY
TRBJ2-7,TRBV5-1,NA,ASSLRSFAQGHEQY
TRBJ2-7,TRBV24-1,NA,ATSDLGTPTGQY
TRBJ2-7,TRBV30,TRBD1,AWSGDRGLYEQY
TRBJ1-2,TRBV30,TRBD1,AWAGTGRSNYGYT